The 8 T cell receptor beta chains listed next were all sequenced from one sample in a study of neurological immune-mediated disorders. TCRdb ran MiXCR on the 5' RACE reads and lists one entry per CDR3 protein. The profile shows 65,000 to 75,000 distinct CDR3 sequences, 4.8% of them singletons. Source material: PBMCs. These TCRs come from a woman between 70 and 85 years old with multiple sclerosis.

The chain has TRBV7-2 and TRBJ2-1, with 7 bases aligning to TRBD2. This CDR3 comprises 16 residues. Trimming removed 5 bases from V and 3 bases from J; junction bases left unmatched: 10. CDR1 is SGHTA, CDR2 FQGNSA, per germline. The CDR3, as DNA: TGTGCCAGCAGCCCGGGCGGGGGAGTGAACTACAATGAGCAGTTCTTC. It is translated as CASSPGGGVNYNEQFF.

This clonotype was found many times. The CDR3 DNA is TGCGCCAGCAGCTTTTTGGGAGGGGGCTCGACTGAAGCTTTCTTT. This sequence encodes CASSFLGGGSTEAFF. V usage is TRBV5-1 and J usage is TRBJ1-1, with 7 nucleotides matching TRBD1. J lost 5 bases, V lost 2 bases, and 9 bases had no gene match. CDR3 length equals 15 residues. Germline values: CDR1 SGHRS, CDR2 YFSETQ.

This clonotype was seen at least ten times. This sequence joins TRBV4-2 and TRBJ1-2; D is undetermined. Germline loops: CDR1 LGHNA, CDR2 YNFKEQ. This CDR3 is built from 14 residues. Trimming stripped 0 bases from V and 4 bases from J, with 9 bases between. The CDR3, as DNA: TGTGCCAGCAGCCAAGACTGGCAGCCCTATGGCTACACCTTC. Translation gives CASSQDWQPYGYTF.

This clonotype was picked up many times. The V call is TRBV4-2, the J call TRBJ1-2, with D unclear. The length of the CDR3 is 15 residues. CDR1 is LGHNA and CDR2 is YNFKEQ in the germline V gene. V was cut by 0 bases and J by 1 base, with 9 bases left in between. CDR3 bases: TGTGCCAGCAGCCAAGACTCCCTGGATAACTATGGCTACACCTTC. Translation: CASSQDSLDNYGYTF.

This clonotype was recorded many times. The rearrangement joins TRBV6-5 to TRBJ2-1, with TRBD2 identical over 14 bases. The CDR3 is 16 amino acids. Germline V CDR1 and CDR2: MNHEY, SVGAGI. Trimming took 2 bases from V and 9 from J; bases not matched to a gene: 6. The DNA of the CDR3 is TGTGCCAGCAGTTACCCGACTAGCGGGAGGGCGCGTGAGCAGTTCTTC. Its translation is CASSYPTSGRAREQFF.

This clonotype was seen repeatedly, ten times or more. DNA for the CDR3: TGCAGCGCCCGGTTTATGAACACTGAAGCTTTCTTT. It specifies CSARFMNTEAFF. V usage is TRBV29-1 and J usage is TRBJ1-1; no clear D. There are 12 residues in the CDR3. The ends were cut back, 7 bases at V and 0 bases at J, with 9 bases in the middle. In germline, CDR1 is SQVTM, CDR2 ANQGSEA.

This clonotype has at least ten counts. The genes are TRBV27 and TRBJ1-1; 8 bases agree with TRBD1. V trimming: 6 bases; J trimming: 4 bases; junction bases outside the gene matches: 19. The CDR3 has 18 residues. Looked up from germline, CDR1 is MNHEY and CDR2 is SMNVEV (reference sequence). CDR3 residues: CASRPTGGRAIEGTEAFF. The CDR3 DNA reads TGTGCCAGCAGACCTACAGGGGGACGCGCTATTGAAGGCACTGAAGCTTTCTTT.

This clonotype was seen at least ten times. The V gene is TRBV6-6, the J gene TRBJ2-5, with D possibly being TRBD1 (6 bases). V was cut by 2 bases and J by 4 bases, with 11 bases left in between. CDR3 size: 14 residues. The germline CDR1 and CDR2 sequences are MNHNY and SVGAGI (reference sequence). The CDR3 region is CASSYGGLPETQYF. CDR3 in DNA: TGTGCCAGCAGTTACGGGGGCCTACCAGAGACCCAGTACTTC.